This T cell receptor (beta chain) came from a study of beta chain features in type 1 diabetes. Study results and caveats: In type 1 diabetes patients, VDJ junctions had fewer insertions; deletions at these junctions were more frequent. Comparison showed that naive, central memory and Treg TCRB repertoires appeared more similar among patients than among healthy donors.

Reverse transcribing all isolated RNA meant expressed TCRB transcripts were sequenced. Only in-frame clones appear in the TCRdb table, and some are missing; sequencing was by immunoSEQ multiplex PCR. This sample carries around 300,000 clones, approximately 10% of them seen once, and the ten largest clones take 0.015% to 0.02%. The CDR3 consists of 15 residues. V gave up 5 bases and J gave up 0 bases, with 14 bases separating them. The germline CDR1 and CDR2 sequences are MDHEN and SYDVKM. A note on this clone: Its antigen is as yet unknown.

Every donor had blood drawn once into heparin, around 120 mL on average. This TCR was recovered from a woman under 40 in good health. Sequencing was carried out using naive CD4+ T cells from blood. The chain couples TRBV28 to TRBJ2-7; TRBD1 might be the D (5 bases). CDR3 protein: CASSPRTSSSYEQYF. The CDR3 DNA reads TGTGCCAGCAGTCCCCGGACATCAAGCTCCTACGAGCAGTACTTC.